These 22 T cell receptor beta chains were sequenced from one sample in a study of T cells expressing NK-cell markers. TCRdb reanalyzed the 5' RACE reads and collapses them to one entry per CDR3 protein, without DNA. Its clone listing holds about 150,000 distinct CDR3 sequences. The material sequenced was blood T cells: a sorted CD56 or NKG2C T cell subset, CD4+ or CD8+ T cells, or bulk PBMC T cells (not recorded which). The receptors here all came from a man aged 18 to 29 in good health.

The chain is built from TRBV24-1 and TRBJ1-1. The germline CDR1 and CDR2 sequences are KGHDR and SFDVKD. The CDR3 loop spans 13 amino acids. CDR3 sequence: CATSDYSSTEAFF.

CDR3 amino acids: CASSINSQGFVGAFF. The chain joins TRBV19 to TRBJ1-1; TCRdb calls TRBD1, which cannot be checked without DNA. Germline CDR1 LNHDA, CDR2 SQIVND (reference sequence). The CDR3 has 15 residues.

The rearrangement uses TRBV5-6 and TRBJ2-5. Germline CDR1 and CDR2: SGHDT and YYEEEE. This CDR3 is 15 amino acids long. CDR3 in amino acids: CASSLYLGNQETQYF.

The V call is TRBV19, the J call TRBJ2-2; TCRdb picks TRBD2, but there is no DNA to check that call. Per germline, CDR1 LNHDA and CDR2 SQIVND (reference sequence). The length of the CDR3 is 16 residues. CDR3 loop: CASSISWTRNTGELFF.

The chain is built from TRBV7-8 and TRBJ2-5; TCRdb's assignment of TRBD1 cannot be checked, as there is no DNA. CDR3 size: 15 residues. Germline V lookup: CDR1 SGHVS, CDR2 FQNEAQ. CDR3 amino acids: CASSLEAGTEETQYF.

The gene calls are TRBV5-1 and TRBJ2-7; TCRdb proposes TRBD1, but this gene call is untestable without DNA. The CDR3 is 13 residues long. CDR1 SGHRS and CDR2 YFSETQ come from the germline V gene. The CDR3 here is CASSFDLPGEQYF.

The chain recombines TRBV9 with TRBJ1-4. There are 16 residues in the CDR3. Germline V gives CDR1 SGDLS, CDR2 YYNGEE. CDR3 in amino acids: CASSDRVEATNEKLFF.

The V call is TRBV29-1, the J call TRBJ2-1; TCRdb outputs TRBD1, but without DNA this stays unchecked. The V gene's germline CDR1 is SQVTM and CDR2 ANQGSEA. The CDR3 loop spans 14 amino acids. The CDR3 here is CSVEDPGPPEEQFF.

V and J are TRBV15 and TRBJ2-3; TCRdb selects TRBD2, and the lack of DNA leaves this call unchecked. There are 16 residues in the CDR3. Germline V gives CDR1 LNHNV, CDR2 YYDKDF (reference sequence). CDR3: CATSEGLAGAADTQYF.

The chain carries TRBV27 and TRBJ2-1. The germline CDR1 and CDR2 sequences are MNHEY and SMNVEV (reference sequence). The CDR3 contains 13 residues. CDR3 residues: CASSLARNNEQFF.

V gene TRBV12-3 or TRBV12-4 combines with J gene TRBJ1-2. This CDR3 has 13 residues. CDR3 sequence reads: CASSFGWGYGYTF.

The chain has TRBV28 and TRBJ1-5; TCRdb's D call, TRBD1, is unchecked because there is no DNA. Germline lookup yields CDR1 MDHEN and CDR2 SYDVKM. The CDR3 contains 16 residues. The CDR3 here is CASSLGYRGQGQPQHF.

V usage is TRBV13 and J usage is TRBJ2-1; the D call from TCRdb, TRBD2, cannot be confirmed without DNA. Germline V gives CDR1 PRHDT, CDR2 FYEKMQ (reference sequence). The CDR3 consists of 17 residues. The CDR3 here is CASSLSHSSGSLDEQFF.

The chain combines TRBV20-1 with TRBJ2-5; TCRdb outputs TRBD2, but without DNA this stays unchecked. CDR3 length equals 15 residues. CDR1 and CDR2 (germline): DFQATT, SNEGSKA (reference sequence). The CDR3: CSASYLARDQETQYF.

The J gene is TRBJ2-5, the V gene TRBV14; the TCRdb call, TRBD1, lacks DNA for checking. Germline assignment: CDR1 SGHDN and CDR2 FVKESK. There are 21 residues in the CDR3. The CDR3 region is CASSQASTWTGSGGLQETQYF.

The V call is TRBV13, the J call TRBJ2-7; the TCRdb call, TRBD1, lacks DNA for checking. The CDR3 totals 12 residues. Germline V CDR1 and CDR2: PRHDT, FYEKMQ (reference sequence). The CDR3 loop reads CASSKETEEQYF.

The rearrangement joins TRBV5-4 to TRBJ2-3; with no DNA, the TCRdb D assignment of TRBD2 cannot be verified. Germline loops: CDR1 SGHNT, CDR2 YYREEE (reference sequence). The length of the CDR3 is 16 residues. The CDR3 loop is CASSLAPLAGVDTQYF.

The chain is built from TRBV29-1 and TRBJ1-2. CDR3 length: 13 residues. CDR1 SQVTM and CDR2 ANQGSEA come from the germline V gene. CDR3 loop: CSVESTANYGYTF.

This chain connects TRBV7-8 to TRBJ2-1; TCRdb indicates TRBD1, and absent DNA this call remains unverified. CDR3 length: 12 amino acids. The germline V gene encodes CDR1 SGHVS and CDR2 FQNEAQ. The CDR3 here is CASSLEGLTQFF.

The V call is TRBV5-1, the J call TRBJ1-1; TCRdb's D gene call, TRBD1, goes unchecked for lack of DNA. CDR3 length equals 19 residues. CDR1 is SGHRS, CDR2 YFSETQ, per germline. The CDR3 reads CASSLVVTGGGLKDTEAFF.

The CDR3 region is CASSFRLAGVPRTGDTQYF. The chain has TRBV7-2 and TRBJ2-3; the TRBD2 assignment by TCRdb is unverifiable without DNA. The length of the CDR3 is 19 residues. Germline CDR1 SGHTA, CDR2 FQGNSA.

The rearrangement links TRBV20-1 to TRBJ2-7; TCRdb names TRBD2, which stays unverified in the absence of DNA. The CDR3 extends over 17 amino acids. CDR1 is DFQATT, CDR2 SNEGSKA, per germline (reference sequence). The CDR3 region is CSARWLAGGLGIYEQYF.